Below are 27 T cell receptor beta chains sequenced from a single sample in a study of shared clonotypes between healthy human individuals. The data were produced by immunoSEQ multiplex PCR, yet TCRdb's version contains in-frame clones alone and is incomplete. The sample lists about 680,000 clones, around 73% occurring once. Source material: memory CD4+ T cells sorted from blood. Subset of the sample: CD45RA-negative fraction. The receptors here all came from a woman younger than 45 in good health.

This clone showed up many times. CDR3 coding DNA: TGCGCCAGCAGCTGGAGGGGACAGGAGACGGGGGCCGGGGAGCTGTTTTTT. Translated, it gives CASSWRGQETGAGELFF. The gene calls are TRBV5-1 and TRBJ2-2, with TRBD1 matching over 8 bases. The CDR3 runs to 17 residues. Germline assignment: CDR1 SGHRS and CDR2 YFSETQ. With V trimmed by 3 bases and J by 6 bases, 13 bases remained unmatched.

The chain has TRBV18 and TRBJ2-5, with TRBD2 identical over 8 bases. The length of the CDR3 is 15 residues. CDR1 and CDR2 from the germline V gene are KGHSH and LQKENI. The junction had 8 bases not matched to a gene; V was cut back by 6 bases and J by 2 bases. For the CDR3, the DNA is TGTGCCAGCTCCGTTCTAGCGGGTTTACAAGAGACCCAGTACTTC. It is translated as CASSVLAGLQETQYF.

The chain has TRBV5-4 and TRBJ1-2; D not certain. The CDR3 runs 16 residues. Germline V gene sequence: CDR1 SGHNT, CDR2 YYREEE (reference sequence). V was cut by 4 bases and J by 5 bases, with 21 bases left in between. CDR3 protein: CASSPRGESGGYGYTF. For the CDR3, the DNA is TGTGCCAGCAGCCCGCGCGGGGAATCGGGCGGGTATGGCTACACCTTC. The variable domain in full, with the rest retrieved from reference TRBV5-4 and TRBJ1-2, is ETGVTQSPTHLIKTRGQQVTLRCSSQSGHNTVSWYQQALGQGPQFIFQYYREEENGRGNFPPRFSGLQFPNYSSELNVNALELDDSALYLCASSPRGESGGYGYTFGSGTRLTVV.

The gene calls are TRBV30 and TRBJ1-1, with D possibly being TRBD1 (6 bases). Germline CDR1 is GTSNPN and CDR2 is SVGIG (reference sequence). Trimming removed 8 bases at V and 4 bases at J, with 14 bases between. The CDR3 totals 12 residues. CDR3 coding DNA: TGTGCCAGCAGGGGAATGAGCACTGAAGCTTTCTTT. This gives the protein CASRGMSTEAFF. Variable domain in full (rest from reference TRBV30 and TRBJ1-1): SQTIHQWPATLVQPVGSPLSLECTVEGTSNPNLYWYRQAAGRGLQLLFYSVGIGQISSEVPQNLSASRPQDRQFILSSKKLLLSDSGFYLCASRGMSTEAFFGQGTRLTVV.

The chain combines TRBV11-2 with TRBJ1-3; a weak D match, TRBD1 (5 bases). The CDR3 is 15 amino acids. The V gene lost 4 bases and the J gene lost 0 bases, with 10 bases spanning the gap. Germline V lookup: CDR1 SGHAT, CDR2 FQNNGV. The CDR3 bases are TGTGCCAGCAGCTACAGGATTCTCTCTGGAAACACCATATATTTT. Amino acids: CASSYRILSGNTIYF.

This chain connects TRBV5-6 to TRBJ1-1, with D possibly being TRBD1 (6 bases). CDR1 is SGHDT, CDR2 YYEEEE, per germline. This CDR3 is 14 amino acids long. Trimming took 6 bases from V and 6 from J, leaving 18 bases between them. This CDR3 reads CASNRRGGKAEAFF. CDR3 DNA sequence: TGTGCCAGCAACCGACGGGGGGGCAAGGCTGAAGCTTTCTTT.

This chain links TRBV28 with TRBJ2-7; 8 bases are shared with TRBD2. The ends lost 6 bases at V and 4 bases at J; junction bases unmatched: 2. Germline lookup yields CDR1 MDHEN and CDR2 SYDVKM. The CDR3 extends over 12 amino acids. The CDR3 loop is CASRRLAYEQYF. For the CDR3, the DNA is TGTGCCAGCAGGCGACTAGCGTACGAGCAGTACTTC.

V and J are TRBV5-4 and TRBJ2-1; the D gene is possibly TRBD2 (5 bases). V shed 5 bases and J shed 0 bases, with 21 bases lying between them. Germline CDR1 is SGHNT and CDR2 is YYREEE (reference sequence). The CDR3 sequence is 18 residues long. The DNA of the CDR3 is TGTGCCAGCAGACCCGTGGGGTTGGACTCCCGCTCCTACAATGAGCAGTTCTTC. Protein product: CASRPVGLDSRSYNEQFF.

The chain links TRBV27 to TRBJ1-5; D is possibly TRBD1 (6 bases). The CDR3 totals 13 residues. Germline V gene sequence: CDR1 MNHEY, CDR2 SMNVEV (reference sequence). V lost 3 bases to trimming and J lost 5 bases, with 8 bases between them. As DNA, the CDR3 is TGTGCCAGCAGTTTGGAGGGGGATCAGCCCCAGCATTTT. Its translation is CASSLEGDQPQHF.

The genes are TRBV5-1 and TRBJ2-2, with 7 bases fitting TRBD1. With V trimmed by 0 bases and J by 4 bases, 3 bases remained unmatched. Germline V gene lookup returns CDR1 SGHRS and CDR2 YFSETQ. CDR3 length: 15 residues. The CDR3 nucleotides are TGCGCCAGCAGCTTGGAGGGGGCAGGCACCGGGGAGCTGTTTTTT. As protein: CASSLEGAGTGELFF.

The genes are TRBV7-9 and TRBJ1-1; D gene ambiguous. Between the trimmed V and J ends, which lost 3 bases and 4 bases, there was a span of 15 bases. Germline V CDR1 and CDR2: SEHNR, FQNEAQ (reference sequence). CDR3 size: 15 residues. In DNA, the CDR3 is TGTGCCAGCAGCTTTATGCCCGGGGTACGCACTGAAGCTTTCTTT. This translates into CASSFMPGVRTEAFF.

This chain connects TRBV29-1 to TRBJ2-1; 13 nucleotides match TRBD2. The CDR3 consists of 17 residues. CDR1 SQVTM and CDR2 ANQGSEA come from the germline V gene. V shed 4 bases and J 2 bases; nucleotides not matched to a gene: 8. CDR3 coding DNA: TGCAGCGTTGTAGGGGGCGGACTAGCGGGAGCCTACAATGAGCAGTTCTTC. It codes for CSVVGGGLAGAYNEQFF.

This clone was seen only once. V and J are TRBV18 and TRBJ1-5, with D perhaps TRBD1 (6 bases). From germline, CDR1 is KGHSH and CDR2 LQKENI. The CDR3 has 13 residues. Deletions cut 4 bases from V and 6 bases from J, with 10 bases between. The CDR3 protein is CASSRGGGQPQHF. In nucleotides, the CDR3 is TGTGCCAGCTCACGAGGGGGAGGTCAGCCCCAGCATTTT.

V and J are TRBV28 and TRBJ1-5, with 8 positions matching TRBD1. With 5 bases clipped from V and 5 bases from J, the junction kept 11 bases outside the gene matches. Germline CDR1 is MDHEN and CDR2 is SYDVKM. This CDR3 contains 16 residues. The CDR3, as DNA: TGTGCCAGCAGTCCGTTCAGGGGGCCGAGGGATCAGCCCCAGCATTTT. This codes for CASSPFRGPRDQPQHF.

With respect to this clone: Other DNA sequences from this sample encode an identical CDR3 as well. This rearrangement joins TRBV5-1 to TRBJ2-1; D gene uncertain. CDR1 is SGHRS, CDR2 YFSETQ, per germline. CDR3 length: 14 amino acids. The V and J ends lost 0 bases and 0 bases respectively, with 4 bases between them. Here the CDR3 reads CASSLGSSYNEQFF. The CDR3, as DNA: TGCGCCAGCAGCTTGGGGAGCTCCTACAATGAGCAGTTCTTC. Looking up the rest from reference TRBV5-1 and TRBJ2-1 gives the full variable domain: KAGVTQTPRYLIKTRGQQVTLSCSPISGHRSVSWYQQTPGQGLQFLFEYFSETQRNKGNFPGRFSGRQFSNSRSEMNVSTLELGDSALYLCASSLGSSYNEQFFGPGTRLTVL.

This chain's CDR3 is CASSFRGPKPQHF. CDR3 nucleotide sequence: TGTGCCAGCAGTTTCAGGGGGCCGAAGCCCCAGCATTTT. The gene calls are TRBV28 and TRBJ1-5; 8 bases align to TRBD1. Trimming cost V 3 bases and J 8 bases; bases outside gene matches: 3. The germline CDR1 and CDR2 sequences are MDHEN and SYDVKM. This CDR3 contains 13 residues.

The gene calls are TRBV13 and TRBJ1-1; 8 nucleotides match TRBD1. CDR3 length equals 14 residues. Trimming at V came to 2 bases and at J to 5 bases, leaving 4 bases not matched to a gene. Per the germline V gene, CDR1 is PRHDT and CDR2 is FYEKMQ (reference sequence). Here the CDR3 reads CASSLSRGLTEAFF. In DNA, the CDR3 is TGTGCCAGCAGCTTATCCAGGGGGCTGACTGAAGCTTTCTTT.

This chain connects TRBV6-5 to TRBJ2-7, with 9 bases fitting TRBD1. V gave up 6 bases and J gave up 2 bases; unmatched junction bases: 5. The CDR3 is made up of 14 amino acids. Germline CDR1 MNHEY, CDR2 SVGAGI. The CDR3 sequence is CASSSRTGAYEQYF. The DNA for the CDR3 is TGTGCCAGCAGCTCCCGGACAGGGGCCTACGAGCAGTACTTC.

This chain links TRBV18 with TRBJ1-4; D is undetermined. V lost 2 bases, J lost 7 bases, and 8 bases lay in between. Looked up from germline, CDR1 is KGHSH and CDR2 is LQKENI. CDR3 length: 13 residues. CDR3 in amino acids: CASSPGSGEKLFF. CDR3 coding DNA: TGTGCCAGCTCACCAGGGTCGGGTGAAAAACTGTTTTTT.

The chain employs TRBV19 and TRBJ1-2; D not certain. Per the germline V gene, CDR1 is LNHDA and CDR2 is SQIVND (reference sequence). The CDR3 covers 13 residues. V dropped 7 bases and J dropped 8 bases, with 17 bases sitting between them. DNA for the CDR3: TGTGCCAGTACACAGCAAGGGTTGGGAGGCTACACCTTC. Encoded protein: CASTQQGLGGYTF.

This clone turned up a few times. J is TRBJ1-5 and V is TRBV28; D is perhaps TRBD1 (6 bases). V gave up 4 bases and J gave up 4 bases, with 14 bases separating them. Per the germline V gene, CDR1 is MDHEN and CDR2 is SYDVKM. The CDR3 consists of 15 residues. CDR3 sequence (DNA): TGTGCCAGCAGTTCGGGACAAAGATGGAATCAGCCCCAGCATTTT. Protein product: CASSSGQRWNQPQHF.

The J gene is TRBJ2-7, the V gene TRBV4-1; D gene unclear. Germline-derived CDR1 and CDR2 are MGHRA and YSYEKL. V lost 4 bases to trimming and J lost 5 bases, with 15 bases between them. The CDR3 length is 14 residues. In nucleotides, the CDR3 is TGCGCCAGCAGCCCGGACCGTTCTCCCGACGAGCAGTACTTC. It yields the protein CASSPDRSPDEQYF.

The table lists this clone with a few counts. The V gene is TRBV10-3, the J gene TRBJ2-2; D is unclear. Trimming took 5 bases from V and 3 from J, leaving 4 bases between them. The CDR3 consists of 12 residues. Germline V CDR1 and CDR2: ENHRY, SYGVKD. The CDR3 coding sequence is TGTGCCATCAGTCAAGACACCGGGGAGCTGTTTTTT. It encodes CAISQDTGELFF.

The J gene is TRBJ2-7, the V gene TRBV2, with no clear D. From germline, CDR1 is SNHLY and CDR2 FYNNEI. CDR3 length: 12 residues. V lost 4 bases to trimming and J lost 6 bases, with 10 bases between them. The chain's CDR3 is CASSVSGLEQYF. DNA for the CDR3: TGTGCCAGCAGTGTTTCGGGCCTCGAGCAGTACTTC.

V and J are TRBV18 and TRBJ2-5; TRBD2 matches at 7 bases. V dropped 0 bases and J dropped 5; count of bases not matched to a gene: 9. CDR3 size: 16 residues. From germline, CDR1 is KGHSH and CDR2 LQKENI. The CDR3 here is CASSPPVLSGGETQYF. The CDR3 DNA follows: TGTGCCAGCTCACCACCGGTTCTATCGGGAGGCGAGACCCAGTACTTC.

There are a few counts of this clone. The J gene is TRBJ2-3, the V gene TRBV5-8; TRBD2 aligns across 8 bases. This CDR3 region has 17 residues. V trimming: 4 bases; J trimming: 2 bases; junction bases outside the gene matches: 12. Germline CDR1 is SGHTS and CDR2 is YDEGEE. The CDR3 spells CASSPPFGSGNTDTQYF. The CDR3 nucleotides are TGTGCCAGCAGCCCTCCCTTTGGTAGCGGGAACACAGATACGCAGTATTTT. Using reference TRBV5-8 and TRBJ2-3 for the parts outside the CDR3, the full variable domain is EAGVTQSPTHLIKTRGQQATLRCSPISGHTSVYWYQQALGLGLQFLLWYDEGEERNRGNFPPRFSGRQFPNYSSELNVNALELEDSALYLCASSPPFGSGNTDTQYFGPGTRLTVL.

This clone has just a few counts. The chain links TRBV6-6 to TRBJ2-3; D gene unclear. Per germline, CDR1 MNHNY and CDR2 SVGAGI (reference sequence). V was cut by 0 bases and J by 0 bases, with 4 bases left in between. The CDR3 is made up of 14 amino acids. CDR3: CASSYSWSTDTQYF. The CDR3 bases are TGTGCCAGCAGTTACTCCTGGAGCACAGATACGCAGTATTTT.